These 22 T cell receptor beta chains share one sample of origin, sequenced in a study of T cells after yellow fever vaccination. MiXCR, applied by TCRdb to the 5' RACE reads, yields one record per CDR3 protein. The sample yields 500,000 to 650,000 distinct CDR3 sequences, 13% seen once. Sequenced here: PBMCs, sampled on the day of the yellow fever booster vaccination. These receptor sequences come from a man aged 30-40 years who received the YFV17D yellow fever vaccine.

There are a few counts of this clonotype. The rearrangement links TRBV7-2 to TRBJ2-1; TRBD2 matches 9 bases. Germline trimming cut 1 base from V and 9 bases from J; bases unmatched to any gene: 7. CDR3 size: 15 residues. CDR1 and CDR2 (germline): SGHTA, FQGNSA. The CDR3 sequence is CASSLGGRARGEQFF. The DNA of the CDR3 is TGTGCCAGCAGCTTAGGCGGGAGGGCCCGCGGTGAGCAGTTCTTC.

This chain uses TRBV4-3 with TRBJ2-1; TRBD2 might be the D (5 bases). The CDR3 is 16 residues long. The ends were cut back, 1 base at V and 7 bases at J, with 17 bases in the middle. Germline-derived CDR1 and CDR2 are LGHNA and YSLEER. CDR3 nucleotides: TGCGCCAGCAGCCAAGCTCTCTCCCCTAGCCTAAATGAGCAGTTCTTC. The encoded protein is CASSQALSPSLNEQFF.

This clonotype was seen a handful of times. V usage is TRBV28 and J usage is TRBJ2-5; no definite D call. Trimming took off 10 bases at V and 7 bases at J, with 7 bases between the two ends. CDR3 size: 9 residues. Germline CDR1 and CDR2: MDHEN and SYDVKM. The CDR3 DNA reads TGTGCCACCGGTAGGACCCAGTACTTC. The encoded protein is CATGRTQYF.

A few counts support this clonotype. V gene TRBV20-1 combines with J gene TRBJ2-7; the match to TRBD1 covers 10 bases. The CDR3 runs to 15 residues. Trimming removed 3 bases from V and 2 bases from J; junction bases left unmatched: 7. Germline V gene sequence: CDR1 DFQATT, CDR2 SNEGSKA (reference sequence). CDR3 loop: CSARGRQGATYEQYF. CDR3 DNA: TGCAGTGCTAGGGGAAGACAGGGGGCAACCTACGAGCAGTACTTC.

This clonotype appeared a few times. Here the CDR3 reads CASRWGQGSNQPQHF. CDR3 sequence (DNA): TGTGCCAGCAGATGGGGACAGGGGAGCAATCAGCCCCAGCATTTT. V gene TRBV12-3 or TRBV12-4 combines with J gene TRBJ1-5; 10 bases match TRBD1. Germline trimming cut 6 bases from V and 1 base from J; bases unmatched to any gene: 3. This CDR3 has 15 amino acids.

The chain is built from TRBV7-2 and TRBJ2-7; the match to TRBD2 covers 9 bases. The trim removed 5 bases at V and 3 bases at J, leaving 8 bases unmatched. This CDR3 comprises 15 residues. CDR1 and CDR2 from the germline V gene are SGHTA and FQGNSA. CDR3 region: CASSHRVSGSYEQYF. The CDR3 DNA sequence: TGTGCCAGCAGCCACAGGGTTAGCGGGAGCTACGAGCAGTACTTC.

This clonotype was recorded a few times. The V gene is TRBV24-1, the J gene TRBJ2-7; a weak D match, TRBD1 (6 bases). Germline CDR1 and CDR2: KGHDR and SFDVKD. The CDR3 has 13 amino acids. Trimming stripped 4 bases from V and 7 bases from J, with 13 bases between. The CDR3 nucleotides read TGTGCCACCAGTGACTTCAGGACAGATGAGCAGTACTTC. Translating it yields CATSDFRTDEQYF.

This clonotype was counted between two and nine times. The chain recombines TRBV9 with TRBJ2-7; possible D gene TRBD1, 6 bases. V lost 3 bases to trimming and J lost 2 bases, with 12 bases between them. The germline gives CDR1 SGDLS, CDR2 YYNGEE. This CDR3 has 14 residues. CDR3 nucleotide sequence: TGTGCCAGCAGCGCCCACAGGGAAGCCTACGAGCAGTACTTC. It codes for CASSAHREAYEQYF.

The sample holds a few counts of this clonotype. The gene calls are TRBV5-1 and TRBJ1-4; no clear D. The CDR3 runs to 14 residues. The germline gives CDR1 SGHRS, CDR2 YFSETQ. V lost 1 base, J lost 8 bases, and 12 bases lay in between. CDR3 DNA: TGCGCCAGCAGCTTGCTAACCGTCGGGGAAAAACTGTTTTTT. Translating it yields CASSLLTVGEKLFF. Using reference TRBV5-1 and TRBJ1-4 for the parts outside the CDR3, the full variable domain is KAGVTQTPRYLIKTRGQQVTLSCSPISGHRSVSWYQQTPGQGLQFLFEYFSETQRNKGNFPGRFSGRQFSNSRSEMNVSTLELGDSALYLCASSLLTVGEKLFFGSGTQLSVL.

This clonotype was picked up a small number of times. This chain links TRBV5-4 with TRBJ2-3, with D perhaps assigned TRBD1 or TRBD2 (5 bases each). Germline lookup yields CDR1 SGHNT and CDR2 YYREEE (reference sequence). The CDR3 length is 14 residues. Trimming stripped 4 bases from V and 6 bases from J, with 15 bases between. CDR3 coding DNA: TGTGCCAGCAGCCAACCCGGGGACCGGGATACGCAGTATTTT. This translates into CASSQPGDRDTQYF.

This clonotype came up a few times. J is TRBJ2-4 and V is TRBV18; D is possibly TRBD2 (5 bases). Germline CDR1 is KGHSH and CDR2 is LQKENI. The CDR3 totals 16 residues. The V end lost 1 base, the J end lost 1 base, and 11 bases lay between the germline ends. This CDR3 is CASSPQTKGAKNIQYF. The CDR3 nucleotides read TGTGCCAGCTCACCACAGACTAAGGGCGCCAAAAACATTCAGTACTTC.

This clonotype occurred a few times. The chain employs TRBV5-4 and TRBJ2-3; D remains unclear. Germline CDR1 reads SGHNT; CDR2 reads YYREEE (reference sequence). Trimming took off 4 bases at V and 1 base at J, with 13 bases between the two ends. The CDR3 has 15 residues. In DNA, the CDR3 is TGTGCCAGCAGCCCCCGAAGGGCGGGCACAGATACGCAGTATTTT. Encoded protein: CASSPRRAGTDTQYF.

A few counts support this clonotype. The chain employs TRBV5-1 and TRBJ2-5; 7 bases line up with TRBD1. Trimming removed 3 bases from V and 1 base from J; junction bases left unmatched: 3. Germline CDR1 SGHRS, CDR2 YFSETQ. The CDR3 consists of 14 residues. In DNA form, the CDR3 reads TGCGCCAGCAGCTCCCAGGGGGTCCAAGAGACCCAGTACTTC. Translating gives CASSSQGVQETQYF.

The chain employs TRBV20-1 and TRBJ2-1; 9 positions agree with TRBD2. The CDR3 spans 19 residues. Germline trimming cut 0 bases from V and 0 bases from J; bases unmatched to any gene: 12. Germline V gives CDR1 DFQATT, CDR2 SNEGSKA (reference sequence). In DNA form, the CDR3 reads TGCAGTGCTAGAGATCTGGGCGGGAGGGCCGAAAGCTCCTACAATGAGCAGTTCTTC. Protein: CSARDLGGRAESSYNEQFF.

This clonotype was seen ten or more times. The V call is TRBV7-8, the J call TRBJ2-3; TRBD2 aligns across 10 bases. Germline CDR1 and CDR2: SGHVS and FQNEAQ. The CDR3 sequence is 16 residues long. Losses at the gene ends were 2 bases for V and 4 bases for J; bases not matched to a gene: 6. CDR3 residues: CASSLSSGSGADTQYF. CDR3 nucleotide sequence: TGTGCCAGCAGCTTATCTAGCGGGAGTGGGGCAGATACGCAGTATTTT.

The chain joins TRBV9 to TRBJ2-7; D is undetermined. The CDR3 length is 13 residues. Trimming pared 0 bases from V and 6 bases from J, leaving 10 bases between. CDR1 and CDR2 (germline): SGDLS, YYNGEE. CDR3 sequence (DNA): TGTGCCAGCAGCGTAGAGGAAGCGACCGAGCAGTACTTC. Its protein product is CASSVEEATEQYF.

This clonotype appeared many times. The chain has TRBV19 and TRBJ1-5; weak D call: TRBD1 (5 bases). Looked up from germline, CDR1 is LNHDA and CDR2 is SQIVND (reference sequence). With 6 bases removed from V and 0 bases from J, the gap between germline ends came to 12 bases. The CDR3 totals 15 residues. CDR3: CASRAGQHSNQPQHF. The DNA of the CDR3 is TGTGCCAGTAGGGCAGGGCAACATAGCAATCAGCCCCAGCATTTT. Looking up the rest from reference TRBV19 and TRBJ1-5 gives the full variable domain: DGGITQSPKYLFRKEGQNVTLSCEQNLNHDAMYWYRQDPGQGLRLIYYSQIVNDFQKGDIAEGYSVSREKKESFPLTVTSAQKNPTAFYLCASRAGQHSNQPQHFGDGTRLSIL.

This clonotype came up once. The V and J genes are TRBV20-1 and TRBJ2-3, with unresolved D. In germline, CDR1 is DFQATT, CDR2 SNEGSKA (reference sequence). Trimming took off 0 bases at V and 0 bases at J, with 7 bases between the two ends. The CDR3 totals 14 residues. DNA for the CDR3: TGCAGTGCTAGAGAGGGCACTAGCACAGATACGCAGTATTTT. It yields the protein CSAREGTSTDTQYF.

The rearrangement links TRBV7-9 to TRBJ2-1, with a weak D call TRBD1 (6 bases). The V and J ends lost 5 bases and 0 bases respectively, with 11 bases between them. Germline assignment: CDR1 SEHNR and CDR2 FQNEAQ (reference sequence). The CDR3 loop spans 15 amino acids. The DNA for the CDR3 is TGTGCCAGCAGCCACAGGGTCAACTCCTACAATGAGCAGTTCTTC. It specifies CASSHRVNSYNEQFF.

The chain recombines TRBV20-1 with TRBJ2-1; the match to TRBD2 covers 9 bases. V dropped 4 bases and J dropped 7; count of bases not matched to a gene: 14. The CDR3 is 16 residues long. Germline CDR1 reads DFQATT; CDR2 reads SNEGSKA (reference sequence). The CDR3 spells CSATKGTSPLGNEQFF. The CDR3 DNA follows: TGCAGTGCTACCAAAGGGACTAGCCCACTGGGGAATGAGCAGTTCTTC.

This clonotype was observed a handful of times. The chain employs TRBV5-4 and TRBJ2-1; D is possibly TRBD1 (5 bases). V was cut by 0 bases and J by 7 bases, with 11 bases left in between. The CDR3 sequence is 14 residues long. Germline CDR1 and CDR2: SGHNT and YYREEE (reference sequence). CDR3 residues: CASSLVDTRNEQFF. In DNA form, the CDR3 reads TGTGCCAGCAGCTTGGTGGACACTCGAAATGAGCAGTTCTTC.

This clonotype showed up just a few times. The junction differs from germline at one of its ends, possibly a read error. CDR3: CASSVAGTGRAESFF. The CDR3 DNA is TGTGCCAGCAGCGTAGCTGGGACAGGGAGGGCTGAATCTTTCTTT. The chain carries TRBV9 and TRBJ1-1; 9 bases match TRBD1. The CDR3 spans 15 residues. The germline V gene has CDR1 SGDLS and CDR2 YYNGEE. Variable domain in full (rest from reference TRBV9 and TRBJ1-1): DSGVTQTPKHLITATGQRVTLRCSPRSGDLSVYWYQQSLDQGLQFLIQYYNGEERAKGNILERFSAQQFPDLHSELNLSSLELGDSALYFCASSVAGTGRAESFFGQGTRLTVV.